This TCR beta chain stems from a study of cytomegalovirus exposure and HLA in healthy donors. Overall study: Prior work identified roughly 120 million unique TCR beta sequences in approximately 180 million T cells.

J gave up 2 bases and V 5 bases, and 3 bases lay outside the gene matches. The germline V gene has CDR1 SEHNR and CDR2 FQNEAQ (reference sequence). The CDR3 runs to 14 residues. In the PCR, 60 Vbeta and 13 Jbeta primers were used. The method was immunoSEQ multiplex PCR; TCRdb's version includes in-frame clones alone and lacks a portion of them. The sample records about 150,000 clones, 79% being singletons. Study outcomes and limitations: Rare TCR sequences predominated, though certain public TCRs were found in many donors. CMV serostatus was the sole immune exposure information available.

Concerning this clone itself: No antigen is known for it.

The chain combines TRBV7-9 with TRBJ2-1, with TRBD1 matching 7 bases. The sample taken for sequencing was PBMCs. The source is a man between 45 and 60 years old in good health and CMV-seropositive. Written as DNA, the CDR3 is TGTGCCAGCAGCCCCAGGGGGACCTACAATGAGCAGTTCTTC. Translation gives CASSPRGTYNEQFF. Full variable domain (missing parts from reference TRBV7-9 and TRBJ2-1): DTGVSQNPRHKITKRGQNVTFRCDPISEHNRLYWYRQTLGQGPEFLTYFQNEAQLEKSRLLSDRFSAERPKGSFSTLEIQRTEQGDSAMYLCASSPRGTYNEQFFGPGTRLTVL.